These T cell receptor beta chains were read from a single sample in a study of T cells in Graves' hyperthyroidism and ophthalmopathy. Using its own MiXCR run on the multiplex PCR reads, TCRdb lists one record per CDR3 protein. The data show approximately 600,000 distinct CDR3 sequences, less than 25% seen once. Material for sequencing was blood. The receptors were gathered from a man aged 25-40 years with Graves' ophthalmopathy. Both conserved end residues are part of each CDR3.

v_call: TRBV28; j_call: TRBJ1-5; cdr3_aa: CASSLPGQAQPQHF
v_call: TRBV30; j_call: TRBJ1-1; cdr3_aa: CAWSKAGELLSTEAFF
v_call: TRBV28; j_call: TRBJ2-5; cdr3_aa: CASGPGARETQYF
v_call: TRBV24-1; j_call: TRBJ2-1; cdr3_aa: CATSDKTSRSSYNEQFF
v_call: TRBV28; j_call: TRBJ2-1; cdr3_aa: CASSPRPAAGSYNEQFF
v_call: TRBV4-2; j_call: TRBJ2-7; cdr3_aa: CASSPGRRGSYEQYF
v_call: TRBV28; j_call: TRBJ2-1; cdr3_aa: CASSPHNEQFF
v_call: TRBV27; j_call: TRBJ2-3; cdr3_aa: CASSQNPLAGVRDRSTDTQYF
v_call: TRBV11-2; j_call: TRBJ2-6; cdr3_aa: CASSLDRVTGANVLTF
v_call: TRBV19; j_call: TRBJ2-7; cdr3_aa: CASSIEGLAGDEQYF
v_call: TRBV5-1; j_call: TRBJ2-5; cdr3_aa: CASSLERRGGGETQYF
v_call: TRBV3-1; j_call: TRBJ2-1; cdr3_aa: CASSRPVAGGGSGSYNEQFF
v_call: TRBV7-9; j_call: TRBJ2-5; cdr3_aa: CASSSTQILAGQTQYF
v_call: TRBV20-1; j_call: TRBJ2-7; cdr3_aa: CSARKAGSSYEQYF
v_call: TRBV27; j_call: TRBJ2-6; cdr3_aa: CASPPGKLSGANVLTF
v_call: TRBV13; j_call: TRBJ2-5; cdr3_aa: CASSLDGGRVGETQYF
v_call: TRBV6-1; j_call: TRBJ2-2; cdr3_aa: CASSEVTDTGELFF
v_call: TRBV2; j_call: TRBJ2-6; cdr3_aa: CASKGLAGGGANVLTF
v_call: TRBV10-3; j_call: TRBJ1-6; cdr3_aa: CAISEWSGGSDSPLHF
v_call: TRBV3-1; j_call: TRBJ1-1; cdr3_aa: CASSQVGAMNTEAFF
v_call: TRBV15; j_call: TRBJ2-1; cdr3_aa: CATRRTGSYNEQFF
v_call: TRBV5-1; j_call: TRBJ2-7; cdr3_aa: CASSQLQGATYEQYF
v_call: TRBV7-8; j_call: TRBJ1-6; cdr3_aa: CASSFFDRGNSPLHF
v_call: TRBV28; j_call: TRBJ2-7; cdr3_aa: CASSSARQGAYEQYF
v_call: TRBV20-1; j_call: TRBJ2-1; cdr3_aa: CSAQKGTSGRRDEQFF
v_call: TRBV30; j_call: TRBJ2-1; cdr3_aa: CAWADGSSSYNEQFF
v_call: TRBV6-1; j_call: TRBJ2-1; cdr3_aa: CASSEGLAGGRNEQFF
v_call: TRBV28; j_call: TRBJ1-5; cdr3_aa: CASSLLWTGRNQPQHF
v_call: TRBV6-1; j_call: TRBJ1-2; cdr3_aa: CASSNQGRYGYTF
v_call: TRBV30; j_call: TRBJ2-5; cdr3_aa: CAWSVLGHPQETQYF
v_call: TRBV7-8; j_call: TRBJ2-2; cdr3_aa: CASSSQVITGELFF
v_call: TRBV27; j_call: TRBJ2-6; cdr3_aa: CASSLNPGRGSGANVLTF
v_call: TRBV12-3/TRBV12-4; j_call: TRBJ2-1; cdr3_aa: CASSLALGHEQFF
v_call: TRBV5-1; j_call: TRBJ2-1; cdr3_aa: CASSLAFNEQFF
v_call: TRBV20-1; j_call: TRBJ1-3; cdr3_aa: CSARAAAAPGNTIYF
v_call: TRBV19; j_call: TRBJ2-4; cdr3_aa: CASSIQGGNIQYF
v_call: TRBV6-1; j_call: TRBJ2-7; cdr3_aa: CASSLTPDKSWAGEQYF
v_call: TRBV20-1; j_call: TRBJ1-2; cdr3_aa: CSARSGTGTGYTF
v_call: TRBV24-1; j_call: TRBJ2-3; cdr3_aa: CATSDAELAGVADTQYF
v_call: TRBV4-1; j_call: TRBJ2-5; cdr3_aa: CASSQPRGGETQYF
v_call: TRBV28; j_call: TRBJ2-1; cdr3_aa: CASRHMLGGSYNEQFF
v_call: TRBV9; j_call: TRBJ2-1; cdr3_aa: CASSVTGASNEQFF
v_call: TRBV25-1; j_call: TRBJ2-1; cdr3_aa: CASSDRTIFNEQFF
v_call: TRBV20-1; j_call: TRBJ2-1; cdr3_aa: CSARVGSAGGHEQFF
v_call: TRBV27; j_call: TRBJ1-1; cdr3_aa: CASSLAFGVAEAFF
v_call: TRBV4-1; j_call: TRBJ2-4; cdr3_aa: CASSQDQWTSGNKNIQYF
v_call: TRBV28; j_call: TRBJ1-1; cdr3_aa: CASTPGTGYTEAFF
v_call: TRBV30; j_call: TRBJ2-3; cdr3_aa: CAWSPSTDTQYF
v_call: TRBV2; j_call: TRBJ2-7; cdr3_aa: CASKEGGLGYEQYF
v_call: TRBV9; j_call: TRBJ2-7; cdr3_aa: CASSAGLTHSYEQYF